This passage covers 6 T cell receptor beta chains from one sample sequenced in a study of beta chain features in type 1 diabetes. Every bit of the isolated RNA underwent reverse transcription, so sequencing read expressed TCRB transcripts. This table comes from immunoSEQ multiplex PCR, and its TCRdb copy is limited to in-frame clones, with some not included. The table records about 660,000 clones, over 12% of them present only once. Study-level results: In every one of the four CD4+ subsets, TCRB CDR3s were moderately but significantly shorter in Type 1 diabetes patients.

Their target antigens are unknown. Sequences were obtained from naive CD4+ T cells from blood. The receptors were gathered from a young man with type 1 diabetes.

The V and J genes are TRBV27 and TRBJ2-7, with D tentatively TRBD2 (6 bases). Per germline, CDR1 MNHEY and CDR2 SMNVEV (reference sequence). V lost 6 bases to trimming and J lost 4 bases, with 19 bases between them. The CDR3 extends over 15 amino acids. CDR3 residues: CASSDRRDSGYEQYF. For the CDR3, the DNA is TGTGCCAGCAGCGATAGGAGGGACTCCGGGTACGAGCAGTACTTC.

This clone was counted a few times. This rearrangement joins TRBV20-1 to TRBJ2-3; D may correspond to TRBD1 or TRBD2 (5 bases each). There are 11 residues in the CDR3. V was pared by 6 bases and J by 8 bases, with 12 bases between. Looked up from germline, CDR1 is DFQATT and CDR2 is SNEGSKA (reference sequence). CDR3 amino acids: CSAERGTTQYF. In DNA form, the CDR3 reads TGCAGTGCGGAGAGGGGTACTACGCAGTATTTT.

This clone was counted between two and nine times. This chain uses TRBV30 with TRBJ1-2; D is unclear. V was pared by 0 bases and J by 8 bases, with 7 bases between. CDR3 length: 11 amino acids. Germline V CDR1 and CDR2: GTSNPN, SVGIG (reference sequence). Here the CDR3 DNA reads TGTGCCTGGAGTGTATCCGCCGGCTACACCTTC. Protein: CAWSVSAGYTF.

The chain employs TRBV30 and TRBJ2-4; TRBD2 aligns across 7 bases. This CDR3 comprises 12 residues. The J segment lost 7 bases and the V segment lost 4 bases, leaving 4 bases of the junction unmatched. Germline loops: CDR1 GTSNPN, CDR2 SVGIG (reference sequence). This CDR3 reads CAWTRGDNIQYF. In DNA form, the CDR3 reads TGTGCCTGGACCCGGGGGGATAACATTCAGTACTTC.

The CDR3 loop reads CASNWRGYEQYF. CDR3 in DNA: TGTGCCAGCAACTGGAGGGGTTACGAGCAGTACTTC. The chain combines TRBV28 with TRBJ2-7; tentatively, D is TRBD2 (6 bases). CDR1 MDHEN and CDR2 SYDVKM come from the germline V gene. V was pared by 7 bases and J by 4 bases, with 11 bases between. This CDR3 is built from 12 residues.

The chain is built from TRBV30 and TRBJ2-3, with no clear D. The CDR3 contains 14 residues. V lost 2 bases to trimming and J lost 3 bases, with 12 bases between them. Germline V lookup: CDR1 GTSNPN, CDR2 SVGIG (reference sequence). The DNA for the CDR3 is TGTGCCTGGAGTATCCGGGTCGATACAGATACGCAGTATTTT. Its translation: CAWSIRVDTDTQYF.